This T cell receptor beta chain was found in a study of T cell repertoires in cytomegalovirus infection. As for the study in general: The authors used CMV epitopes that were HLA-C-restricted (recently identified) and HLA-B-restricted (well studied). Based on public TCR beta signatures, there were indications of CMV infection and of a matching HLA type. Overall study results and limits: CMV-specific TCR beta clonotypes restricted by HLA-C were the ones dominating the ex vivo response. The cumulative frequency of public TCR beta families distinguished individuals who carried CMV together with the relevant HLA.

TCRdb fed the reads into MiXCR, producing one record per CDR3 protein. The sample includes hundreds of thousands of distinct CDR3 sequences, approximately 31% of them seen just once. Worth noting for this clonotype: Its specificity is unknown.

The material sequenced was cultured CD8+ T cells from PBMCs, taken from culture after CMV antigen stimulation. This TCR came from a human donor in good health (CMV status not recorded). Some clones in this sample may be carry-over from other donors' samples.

The CDR3 DNA reads as TGTGCCAGCAGCCAGGGTCCCCTCCACTTT. This encodes CASSQGPLHF. The genes are TRBV2 and TRBJ1-6; D perhaps matches TRBD1 (5 bases). CDR3 length: 10 amino acids. V dropped 6 bases and J dropped 13 bases, with 7 bases sitting between them. Germline V gene data show CDR1 as SNHLY and CDR2 as FYNNEI.